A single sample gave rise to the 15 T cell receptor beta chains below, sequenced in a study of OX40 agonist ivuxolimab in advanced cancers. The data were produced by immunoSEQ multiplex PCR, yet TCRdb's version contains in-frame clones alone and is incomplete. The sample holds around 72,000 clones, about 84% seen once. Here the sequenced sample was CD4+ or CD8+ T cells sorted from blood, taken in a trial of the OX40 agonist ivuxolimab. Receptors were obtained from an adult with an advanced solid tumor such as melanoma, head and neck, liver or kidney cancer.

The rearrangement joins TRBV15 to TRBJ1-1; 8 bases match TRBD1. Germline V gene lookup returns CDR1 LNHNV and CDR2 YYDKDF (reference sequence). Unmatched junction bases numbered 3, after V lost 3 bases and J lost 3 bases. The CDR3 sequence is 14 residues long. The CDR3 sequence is CATSRTGVYTEAFF. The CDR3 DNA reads TGTGCCACCAGCAGGACAGGGGTTTACACTGAAGCTTTCTTT.

The CDR3 spells CASRSGQTHGYTF. The DNA of the CDR3 is TGTGCCAGCAGGTCGGGACAGACTCATGGCTACACCTTC. This chain joins TRBV5-6 and TRBJ1-2; 7 bases agree with TRBD1. The junction had 7 bases not matched to a gene; V was cut back by 5 bases and J by 6 bases. Germline lookup yields CDR1 SGHDT and CDR2 YYEEEE. The CDR3 extends over 13 amino acids.

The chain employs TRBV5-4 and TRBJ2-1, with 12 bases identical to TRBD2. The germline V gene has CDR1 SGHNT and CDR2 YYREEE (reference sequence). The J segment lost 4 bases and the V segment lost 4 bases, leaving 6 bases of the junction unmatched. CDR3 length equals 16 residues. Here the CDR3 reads CASSPGTSGLYNEQFF. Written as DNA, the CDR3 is TGTGCCAGCAGCCCTGGGACTAGCGGGTTATACAATGAGCAGTTCTTC.

CDR3: CASSPSLETEAFF. As DNA, the CDR3 is TGTGCCAGCTCACCTTCACTTGAGACTGAAGCTTTCTTT. The chain carries TRBV18 and TRBJ1-1; D not certain. V dropped 3 bases and J dropped 5 bases, with 10 bases sitting between them. This CDR3 contains 13 residues. Germline V gene sequence: CDR1 KGHSH, CDR2 LQKENI.

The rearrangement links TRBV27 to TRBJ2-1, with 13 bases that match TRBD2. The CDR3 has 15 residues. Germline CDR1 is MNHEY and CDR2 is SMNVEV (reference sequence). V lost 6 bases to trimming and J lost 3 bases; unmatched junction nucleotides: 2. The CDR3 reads CASRGLAGIYNEQFF. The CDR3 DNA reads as TGTGCCAGCAGGGGACTAGCGGGAATCTACAATGAGCAGTTCTTC.

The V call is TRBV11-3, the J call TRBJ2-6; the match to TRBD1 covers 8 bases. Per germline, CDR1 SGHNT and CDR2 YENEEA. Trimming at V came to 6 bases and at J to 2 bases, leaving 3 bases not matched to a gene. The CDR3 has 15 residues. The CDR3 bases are TGTGCCAGCAGTTCACAGGGGGCTGGGGCCAACGTCCTGACTTTC. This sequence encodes CASSSQGAGANVLTF.

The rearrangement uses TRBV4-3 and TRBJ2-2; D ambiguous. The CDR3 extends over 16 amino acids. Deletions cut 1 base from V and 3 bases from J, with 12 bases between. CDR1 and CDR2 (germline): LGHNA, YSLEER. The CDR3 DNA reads TGCGCCAGCAGCCAAGTTTCTTACAGAGACACCGGGGAGCTGTTTTTT. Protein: CASSQVSYRDTGELFF.

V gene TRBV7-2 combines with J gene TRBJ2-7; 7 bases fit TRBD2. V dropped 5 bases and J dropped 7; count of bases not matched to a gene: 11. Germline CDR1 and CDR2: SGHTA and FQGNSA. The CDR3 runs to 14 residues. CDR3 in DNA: TGTGCCAGCAGCCTAAGCCCAAGGGAGGGGGAGCAGTACTTC. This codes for CASSLSPREGEQYF. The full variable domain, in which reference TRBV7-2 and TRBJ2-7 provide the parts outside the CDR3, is GAGVSQSPSNKVTEKGKDVELRCDPISGHTALYWYRQSLGQGLEFLIYFQGNSAPDKSGLPSDRFSAERTGGSVSTLTIQRTQQEDSAVYLCASSLSPREGEQYFGPGTRLTVT.

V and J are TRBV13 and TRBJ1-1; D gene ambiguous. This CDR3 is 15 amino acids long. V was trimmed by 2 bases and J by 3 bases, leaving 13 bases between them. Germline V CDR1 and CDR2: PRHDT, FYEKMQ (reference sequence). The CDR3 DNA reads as TGTGCCAGCAGCTTATTTCCGGTGGCGGACACTGAAGCTTTCTTT. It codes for CASSLFPVADTEAFF.

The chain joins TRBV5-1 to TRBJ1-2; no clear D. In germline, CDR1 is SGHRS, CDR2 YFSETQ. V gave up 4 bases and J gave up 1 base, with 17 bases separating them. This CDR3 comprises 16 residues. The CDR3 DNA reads TGCGCCAGCAGCCTGATGCCGGACGGCGTTAACTATGGCTACACCTTC. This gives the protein CASSLMPDGVNYGYTF.

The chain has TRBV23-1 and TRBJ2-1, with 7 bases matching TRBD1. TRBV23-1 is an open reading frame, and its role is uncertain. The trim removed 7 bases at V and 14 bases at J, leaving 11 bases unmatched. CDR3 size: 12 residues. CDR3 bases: TGCGCCAGCACCGAATCCGGGACAGCGGAGTTCTTC. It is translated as CASTESGTAEFF.

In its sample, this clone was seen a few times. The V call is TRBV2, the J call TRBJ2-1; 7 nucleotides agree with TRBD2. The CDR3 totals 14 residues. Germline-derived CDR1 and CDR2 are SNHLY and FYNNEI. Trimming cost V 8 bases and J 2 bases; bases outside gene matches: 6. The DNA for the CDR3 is TGTGCCAGCCGTTTACGGGGGGCCTACAATGAGCAGTTCTTC. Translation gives CASRLRGAYNEQFF.

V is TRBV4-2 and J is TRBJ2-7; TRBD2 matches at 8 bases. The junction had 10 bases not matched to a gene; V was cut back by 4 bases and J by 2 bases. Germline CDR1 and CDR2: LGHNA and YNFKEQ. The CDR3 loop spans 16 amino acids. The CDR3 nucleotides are TGTGCCAGCAGCCTTGCGGCTGTCGGGGGGGCCTACGAGCAGTACTTC. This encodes CASSLAAVGGAYEQYF.

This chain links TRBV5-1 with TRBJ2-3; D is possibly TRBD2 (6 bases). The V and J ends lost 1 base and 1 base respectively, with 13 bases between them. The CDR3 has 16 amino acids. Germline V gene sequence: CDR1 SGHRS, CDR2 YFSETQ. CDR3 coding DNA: TGCGCCAGCAGCTTGTCGGGCGGGATGGGCACAGATACGCAGTATTTT. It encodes CASSLSGGMGTDTQYF.

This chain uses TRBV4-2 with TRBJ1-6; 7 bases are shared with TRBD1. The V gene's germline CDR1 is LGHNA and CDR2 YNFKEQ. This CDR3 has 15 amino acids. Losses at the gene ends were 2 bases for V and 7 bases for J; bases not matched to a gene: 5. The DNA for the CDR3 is TGTGCCAGCAGCCAACCCGGGACAGAAAATTCACCCCTCCACTTT. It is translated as CASSQPGTENSPLHF.